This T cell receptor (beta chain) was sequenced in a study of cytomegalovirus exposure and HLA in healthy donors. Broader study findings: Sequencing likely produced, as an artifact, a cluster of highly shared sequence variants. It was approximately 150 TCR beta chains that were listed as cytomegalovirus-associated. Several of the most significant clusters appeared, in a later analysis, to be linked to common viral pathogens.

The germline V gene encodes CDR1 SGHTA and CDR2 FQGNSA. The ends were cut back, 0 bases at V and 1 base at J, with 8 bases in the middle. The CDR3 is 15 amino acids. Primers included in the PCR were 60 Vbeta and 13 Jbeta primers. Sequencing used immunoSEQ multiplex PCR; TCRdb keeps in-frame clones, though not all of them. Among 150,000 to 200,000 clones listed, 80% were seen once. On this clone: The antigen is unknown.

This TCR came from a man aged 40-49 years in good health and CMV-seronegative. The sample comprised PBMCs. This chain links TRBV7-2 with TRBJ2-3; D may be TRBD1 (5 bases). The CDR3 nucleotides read TGTGCCAGCAGCTTAGCGGGGCTGCGCACAGATACGCAGTATTTT. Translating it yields CASSLAGLRTDTQYF.